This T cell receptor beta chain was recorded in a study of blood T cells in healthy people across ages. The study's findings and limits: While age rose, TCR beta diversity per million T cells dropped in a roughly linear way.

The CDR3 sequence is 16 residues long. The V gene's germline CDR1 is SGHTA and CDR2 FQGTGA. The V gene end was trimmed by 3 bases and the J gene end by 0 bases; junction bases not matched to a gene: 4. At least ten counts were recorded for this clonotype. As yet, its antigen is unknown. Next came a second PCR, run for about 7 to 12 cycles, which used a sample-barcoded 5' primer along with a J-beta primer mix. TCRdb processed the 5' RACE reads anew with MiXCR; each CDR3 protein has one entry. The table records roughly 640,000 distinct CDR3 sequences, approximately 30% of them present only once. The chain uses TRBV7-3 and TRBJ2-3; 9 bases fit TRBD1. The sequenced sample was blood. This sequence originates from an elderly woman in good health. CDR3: CASSLAGTGSTDTQYF. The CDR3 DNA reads TGTGCCAGCAGCTTGGCCGGGACAGGGAGCACAGATACGCAGTATTTT.